This T cell receptor (beta chain) was documented in a study of T cell repertoires in cytomegalovirus infection. Overall study context: HLA-C-restricted CMV epitopes, recently identified, and well-studied HLA-B-restricted ones were used by the study. Shared public TCR beta signatures pointed to both CMV infection and a matching HLA type. Study results and limitations: The cumulative frequency of public TCR beta families distinguished individuals who carried CMV together with the relevant HLA. The ex vivo response was dominated by HLA-C-restricted CMV-specific TCR beta clonotypes.

Each CDR3 protein is one row after TCRdb ran MiXCR on the reads. The profile covers about 110,000 distinct CDR3 sequences, with 25% to 35% appearing a single time and about 81% taken by the ten largest. This clonotype was observed many times. Antigen unknown. This CDR3 is 16 amino acids long. V was pared by 0 bases and J by 7 bases, with 5 bases of the junction left unmatched. The receptor comes from a human donor in good health (CMV status not recorded). Some clones in this sample may be carry-over from other donors' samples. The V and J genes are TRBV23-1 and TRBJ2-2; 10 positions match TRBD1. TRBV23-1 is recorded as an ORF, its role being uncertain. The sequences come from CD8+ T cells from cultured PBMCs, collected from culture after CMV antigen stimulation. This CDR3 reads CASSQSGTGDNGELFF. DNA of the CDR3: TGCGCCAGCAGTCAATCCGGGACAGGGGATAACGGGGAGCTGTTTTTT.